These 20 T cell receptor beta chains share one sample of origin, sequenced in a study of shared clonotypes between healthy human individuals. The method was immunoSEQ multiplex PCR; TCRdb's version includes in-frame clones alone and lacks a portion of them. The sample lists 2 million to 3 million clones, more than 90% occurring once. Sequenced input: naive CD4+ T cells sorted from blood. Subset specified: CD45RA+ positively selected. The origin of the receptors is a man in his late teens or twenties in good health.

As concerns this clone: The same CDR3 is also encoded by other DNA sequences in this sample. The V and J genes are TRBV6-6 and TRBJ2-1, with TRBD1 identical over 8 bases. With 3 bases clipped from V and 2 bases from J, the junction kept 3 bases outside the gene matches. The CDR3 covers 15 residues. In germline, CDR1 is MNHNY, CDR2 SVGAGI (reference sequence). The CDR3 loop is CASSYGQGPYNEQFF. As DNA, the CDR3 is TGTGCCAGCAGTTATGGACAGGGCCCCTACAATGAGCAGTTCTTC.

This sequence joins TRBV1 and TRBJ1-5. TRBV1 is a known pseudogene. The CDR3 runs 17 residues. The CDR3 DNA reads as TGCACCAGCAGCCCCCTATGCGGGGCGATCGGCAATCAGCCCCAGCATTTT. This codes for CTSSPLCGAIGNQPQHF.

The chain has TRBV9 and TRBJ2-2; 11 bases align to TRBD2. The CDR3 loop spans 17 amino acids. V was clipped by 3 bases and J by 4 bases; unmatched bases: 8. In germline, CDR1 is SGDLS, CDR2 YYNGEE. This chain's CDR3 is CASSGTISGRGTGELFF. In nucleotides, the CDR3 is TGTGCCAGCAGCGGAACCATTAGCGGGAGGGGCACCGGGGAGCTGTTTTTT.

Comment on this clone: Mismatch with germline at one junction end may stem from a read error. The chain links TRBV7-6 to TRBJ1-2; D might be TRBD1 (5 bases). This CDR3 is 13 amino acids long. Looked up from germline, CDR1 is SGHVS and CDR2 is FNYEAQ. CDR3 protein: CASRLGAAHGYTF. The CDR3 DNA is TGTGCCAGCAGGTTAGGGGCAGCTCATGGCTACACCTTC.

The gene calls are TRBV29-1 and TRBJ1-1, with 9 bases fitting TRBD1. Germline V CDR1 and CDR2: SQVTM, ANQGSEA. The CDR3 is 15 amino acids. CDR3 in amino acids: CSGTGTGGGNTEAFF. The CDR3 DNA is TGCAGTGGGACAGGGACAGGAGGAGGGAACACTGAAGCTTTCTTT.

V gene TRBV6-5 combines with J gene TRBJ2-5, with a tentative D call TRBD1 (6 bases). Germline values: CDR1 MNHEY, CDR2 SVGAGI. Between the trimmed V and J ends, which lost 6 bases and 5 bases, there was a span of 16 bases. The CDR3 length is 14 residues. The CDR3 sequence: CASRGAGVGETQYF. For the CDR3, the DNA is TGTGCCAGCAGGGGGGCAGGGGTCGGGGAGACCCAGTACTTC.

This chain joins TRBV5-1 and TRBJ2-2; TRBD1 aligns across 7 bases. V shed 6 bases and J 2 bases; nucleotides not matched to a gene: 7. This CDR3 contains 15 residues. The germline CDR1 and CDR2 sequences are SGHRS and YFSETQ. This chain's CDR3 is CASTRNRGNTGELFF. The DNA for the CDR3 is TGCGCCAGCACCCGAAACAGGGGAAACACCGGGGAGCTGTTTTTT. The variable domain in full, completed from reference TRBV5-1 and TRBJ2-2, reads KAGVTQTPRYLIKTRGQQVTLSCSPISGHRSVSWYQQTPGQGLQFLFEYFSETQRNKGNFPGRFSGRQFSNSRSEMNVSTLELGDSALYLCASTRNRGNTGELFFGEGSRLTVL.

V is TRBV25-1 and J is TRBJ1-4; weak D call: TRBD1 (6 bases). The CDR3 runs 13 residues. V lost 5 bases and J lost 7, with 11 bases in between. CDR1 MGHDK and CDR2 SYGVNS come from the germline V gene. The CDR3 nucleotides read TGTGCCAGCAGTCAGGGGAAAGGTGAAAAACTGTTTTTT. Its protein product is CASSQGKGEKLFF.

The J gene is TRBJ1-5, the V gene TRBV6-1; a weak D match, TRBD1 (5 bases). Looked up from germline, CDR1 is MNHNS and CDR2 is SASEGT. V lost 6 bases, J lost 3 bases, and 15 bases lay in between. The CDR3 loop spans 15 amino acids. The CDR3 region is CASRTDPSSNQPQHF. The CDR3, as DNA: TGTGCCAGCAGGACAGACCCTTCTTCCAATCAGCCCCAGCATTTT.

V is TRBV7-2 and J is TRBJ2-5; TRBD1 or TRBD2 may be the D gene (6 bases each). The CDR3 sequence is 11 residues long. V lost 9 bases to trimming and J lost 5 bases, with 10 bases between them. In germline, CDR1 is SGHTA, CDR2 FQGNSA. The CDR3 DNA is TGTGCCAGTACGGGGGCGGAGACCCAGTACTTC. Translated: CASTGAETQYF.

This chain uses TRBV6-1 with TRBJ2-3; D is unclear. The CDR3 sequence is 15 residues long. Germline V CDR1 and CDR2: MNHNS, SASEGT. V was pared by 2 bases and J by 8 bases, with 17 bases between. CDR3 DNA: TGTGCCAGCAGTGAAACGATCCACTACGTGGGTACGCAGTATTTT. It yields the protein CASSETIHYVGTQYF.

This chain connects TRBV6-5 to TRBJ2-3, with 11 bases matching TRBD2. Germline-derived CDR1 and CDR2 are MNHEY and SVGAGI. The CDR3 is made up of 14 amino acids. Losses at the gene ends were 6 bases for V and 4 bases for J; bases not matched to a gene: 3. Here the CDR3 DNA reads TGTGCCAGCAGCAAACTAGCGGGAGCAGATACGCAGTATTTT. Its protein product is CASSKLAGADTQYF.

J is TRBJ1-6 and V is TRBV6-1; D is unresolved. This CDR3 contains 17 residues. Trimming took off 0 bases at V and 0 bases at J, with 9 bases between the two ends. The germline V gene has CDR1 MNHNS and CDR2 SASEGT. The CDR3 spells CASSEAGDNSYNSPLHF. CDR3 sequence (DNA): TGTGCCAGCAGTGAAGCGGGTGATAACTCCTATAATTCACCCCTCCACTTT.

The chain uses TRBV18 and TRBJ2-7; 7 nucleotides match TRBD1. This CDR3 is built from 14 residues. Per germline, CDR1 KGHSH and CDR2 LQKENI. The V and J ends lost 3 bases and 4 bases, in that order; junction bases with no gene match: 6. Here the CDR3 reads CASSPSQGEYEQYF. CDR3 bases: TGTGCCAGCTCACCCTCGCAGGGGGAATACGAGCAGTACTTC.

As concerns this clone: The same CDR3 arises from other DNA sequences in this sample as well. V is TRBV7-2 and J is TRBJ2-7, with 8 bases that match TRBD2. V gave up 1 base and J gave up 3 bases; unmatched junction bases: 5. There are 15 residues in the CDR3. CDR1 is SGHTA, CDR2 FQGNSA, per germline. The CDR3 protein is CASSLGTSGFYEQYF. CDR3 coding DNA: TGTGCCAGCAGCTTAGGCACTAGCGGATTCTACGAGCAGTACTTC.

V usage is TRBV5-8 and J usage is TRBJ2-2, with D possibly TRBD1 on 7 matching bases. The CDR3 is 17 amino acids. Trimming shortened V by 4 bases and J by 5 bases, and 21 bases separated the two germline ends. The V gene's germline CDR1 is SGHTS and CDR2 YDEGEE. CDR3 nucleotides: TGTGCCAGCAGCGCCGGATACAGGGGAGGTTTAACCGGGGAGCTGTTTTTT. Its translation is CASSAGYRGGLTGELFF. The full variable domain, with the rest looked up from reference TRBV5-8 and TRBJ2-2, is EAGVTQSPTHLIKTRGQQATLRCSPISGHTSVYWYQQALGLGLQFLLWYDEGEERNRGNFPPRFSGRQFPNYSSELNVNALELEDSALYLCASSAGYRGGLTGELFFGEGSRLTVL.

As for this clone: Other DNA sequences in the same sample also yield this CDR3. This chain connects TRBV18 to TRBJ2-5; the D is unclear. CDR1 and CDR2 from the germline V gene are KGHSH and LQKENI. V lost 5 bases to trimming and J lost 2 bases, with 6 bases between them. The CDR3 spans 12 residues. The CDR3 loop is CASSSRQETQYF. The CDR3, as DNA: TGTGCCAGCTCATCCCGACAAGAGACCCAGTACTTC.

The rearrangement links TRBV11-1 to TRBJ1-4, with a possible D match to TRBD1 (5 bases). This CDR3 comprises 17 residues. V lost 5 bases and J lost 1, with 17 bases in between. The V gene's germline CDR1 is SGHAT and CDR2 FQDESV (reference sequence). The DNA for the CDR3 is TGTGCCAGCAGCGCCGGGACTTTTTATGGAACTAATGAAAAACTGTTTTTT. Its translation is CASSAGTFYGTNEKLFF.

This chain links TRBV5-1 with TRBJ1-2; D is possibly TRBD1 (5 bases). V lost 0 bases and J 7 bases, leaving 16 bases between the germline ends. There are 15 residues in the CDR3. Germline V lookup: CDR1 SGHRS, CDR2 YFSETQ. The CDR3 sequence is CASSLAGHPAGGYTF. CDR3 nucleotide sequence: TGCGCCAGCAGCTTGGCCGGACACCCTGCTGGTGGCTACACCTTC.

Of note for this clone: The sample contains more than one DNA sequence encoding this CDR3. The rearrangement links TRBV20-1 to TRBJ2-5, with no clear D. Trimming took 5 bases from V and 5 from J, leaving 9 bases between them. Germline V gene sequence: CDR1 DFQATT, CDR2 SNEGSKA (reference sequence). The CDR3 contains 11 residues. In DNA, the CDR3 is TGCAGTGCTTCCGGAGAGGAGACCCAGTACTTC. This encodes CSASGEETQYF.